This T cell receptor beta chain was captured by sequencing in a study of control samples from healthy donors and cancer patients. Trimming removed 3 bases from V and 13 bases from J, with 19 bases in between. This CDR3 has 14 amino acids. CDR1 is GTSNPN, CDR2 SVGIG, per germline (reference sequence). The method was immunoSEQ multiplex PCR; TCRdb's version includes in-frame clones alone and lacks a portion of them. The data contain roughly 160,000 clones, around 88% of them singletons. The V call is TRBV30, the J call TRBJ1-6, with D possibly TRBD1 on 6 matching bases. The clonotype was recovered from a woman in her twenties or thirties in good health. The sample was blood. CDR3 sequence (DNA): TGTGCCTGGAGGGCCCGGACAGCAGAACTCCCCCTCCACTTT. Amino acid sequence: CAWRARTAELPLHF.